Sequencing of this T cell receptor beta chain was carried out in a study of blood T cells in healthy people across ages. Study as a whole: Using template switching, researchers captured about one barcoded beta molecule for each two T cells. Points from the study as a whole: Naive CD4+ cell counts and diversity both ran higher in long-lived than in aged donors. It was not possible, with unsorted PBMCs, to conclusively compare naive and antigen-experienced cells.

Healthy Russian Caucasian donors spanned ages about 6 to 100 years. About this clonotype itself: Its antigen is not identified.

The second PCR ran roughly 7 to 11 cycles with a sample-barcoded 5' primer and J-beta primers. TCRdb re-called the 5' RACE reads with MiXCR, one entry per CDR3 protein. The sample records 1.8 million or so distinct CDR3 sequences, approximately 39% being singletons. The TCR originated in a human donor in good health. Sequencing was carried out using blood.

CDR3: CSAPPGTGQETQYF. CDR3 bases: TGCAGTGCTCCCCCAGGGACAGGGCAAGAGACCCAGTACTTC. The chain couples TRBV20-1 to TRBJ2-5, with 9 positions matching TRBD1. Germline CDR1 is DFQATT and CDR2 is SNEGSKA (reference sequence). This CDR3 has 14 residues. V lost 5 bases, J lost 2 bases, and 6 bases stayed unmatched.